The 12 T cell receptor beta chains presented below share a single source sample, sequenced in a study of PD-1 blockade in classical Hodgkin lymphoma. Clones were read by immunoSEQ multiplex PCR, and TCRdb kept only the in-frame ones, dropping some. The table includes approximately 22,000 clones, 60% to 80% detected once. Time point defined: cycle 4 day 1 (C4D1), after less than 7 weeks of nivolumab. Autologous stem cell transplantation was followed by relapse in every patient, and brentuximab vedotin exposure varied. The starting material was peripheral blood mononuclear cells (PBMCs), obtained before the fourth cycle of nivolumab. The receptors were sampled from a human donor with classical Hodgkin lymphoma.

J is TRBJ1-2 and V is TRBV5-8; D not certain. The V gene lost 0 bases and the J gene lost 8 bases, with 14 bases spanning the gap. This CDR3 comprises 14 residues. From germline, CDR1 is SGHTS and CDR2 YDEGEE. CDR3 sequence reads: CASSLERRAKGYTF. The CDR3 DNA follows: TGTGCCAGCAGCTTGGAACGCCGTGCTAAGGGCTACACCTTC. Together with reference TRBV5-8 and TRBJ1-2, the CDR3 gives the full variable domain: EAGVTQSPTHLIKTRGQQATLRCSPISGHTSVYWYQQALGLGLQFLLWYDEGEERNRGNFPPRFSGRQFPNYSSELNVNALELEDSALYLCASSLERRAKGYTFGSGTRLTVV.

The CDR3 sequence is CASSSLYEQYF. The CDR3 DNA reads as TGTGCCAGCAGTTCCCTCTACGAGCAGTACTTC. The chain recombines TRBV6-5 with TRBJ2-7; D uncertain. The germline V gene has CDR1 MNHEY and CDR2 SVGAGI. The CDR3 sequence is 11 residues long. Trimming removed 4 bases from V and 3 bases from J, with 4 bases in between.

V is TRBV5-1 and J is TRBJ2-2; TRBD2 might be the D (5 bases). Between the trimmed V and J ends, which lost 1 base and 7 bases, there was a span of 8 bases. The CDR3 runs 13 residues. The germline V gene has CDR1 SGHRS and CDR2 YFSETQ. The CDR3 loop reads CASSLTGGGELFF. For the CDR3, the DNA is TGCGCCAGCAGCTTGACCGGAGGCGGGGAGCTGTTTTTT.

This clone was counted a few times. V and J are TRBV6-1 and TRBJ1-6, with unresolved D. Germline V lookup: CDR1 MNHNS, CDR2 SASEGT. Between the trimmed V and J ends, which lost 5 bases and 13 bases, there was a span of 15 bases. This CDR3 comprises 13 residues. The CDR3 region has the DNA TGTGCCAGCAGTACAAATCCAGGAAGGCCCCTCCACTTT. Protein sequence: CASSTNPGRPLHF.

This clone was seen a handful of times. The V gene is TRBV12-5, the J gene TRBJ2-7; D possibly corresponds to TRBD1 (6 bases). CDR1 and CDR2 from the germline V gene are LGHNT and FRNRAP. The V and J ends lost 5 bases and 4 bases respectively, with 15 bases between them. CDR3 length: 14 amino acids. DNA of the CDR3: TGTGCTAGTGGTAACAGGGATTGCTCTTACGAGCAGTACTTC. It is translated as CASGNRDCSYEQYF.

The rearrangement joins TRBV7-9 to TRBJ2-3; a weak D match, TRBD2 (5 bases). Trimming took 6 bases from V and 2 from J, leaving 15 bases between them. Germline CDR1 SEHNR, CDR2 FQNEAQ (reference sequence). The CDR3 has 15 residues. This chain's CDR3 is CASSSVGLLTDTQYF. In DNA form, the CDR3 reads TGTGCCAGCAGTTCGGTAGGACTTCTCACAGATACGCAGTATTTT.

This clone was counted a few times. This sequence joins TRBV2 and TRBJ1-5, with D tentatively TRBD1 (5 bases). The V gene's germline CDR1 is SNHLY and CDR2 FYNNEI. This CDR3 comprises 15 residues. The V end was cut by 2 bases, the J end by 2 bases, with 10 bases between. The CDR3 region is CASSETGVGNQPQHF. For the CDR3, the DNA is TGTGCCAGCAGTGAAACGGGGGTGGGCAATCAGCCCCAGCATTTT.

The chain joins TRBV6-5 to TRBJ1-2, with a possible D match to TRBD1 (6 bases). Trimming shortened V by 8 bases and J by 7 bases, and 11 bases separated the two germline ends. In germline, CDR1 is MNHEY, CDR2 SVGAGI. There are 11 residues in the CDR3. As DNA, the CDR3 is TGTGCCAGCCGGGGGCAGGGTGGCTACACCTTC. This codes for CASRGQGGYTF.

This clone was observed a few times. V gene TRBV4-2 combines with J gene TRBJ1-4; 8 nucleotides line up with TRBD1. Germline CDR1 and CDR2: LGHNA and YNFKEQ. The CDR3 totals 16 residues. The V and J ends lost 2 bases and 8 bases, in that order; junction bases with no gene match: 10. The CDR3 DNA sequence: TGTGCCAGCAGCCAACACACTGGACAGGGAGACGAAAAACTGTTTTTT. It is translated as CASSQHTGQGDEKLFF.

The rearrangement links TRBV19 to TRBJ2-3; 7 bases map to TRBD2. The CDR3 extends over 15 amino acids. CDR1 is LNHDA and CDR2 is SQIVND in the germline V gene (reference sequence). Trimming took 2 bases from V and 0 from J; bases not matched to a gene: 2. The CDR3 nucleotides read TGTGCCAGTAGTATACTAGCGGCTAGCACAGATACGCAGTATTTT. Its translation is CASSILAASTDTQYF. Drawing the rest from reference TRBV19 and TRBJ2-3, the complete variable domain is DGGITQSPKYLFRKEGQNVTLSCEQNLNHDAMYWYRQDPGQGLRLIYYSQIVNDFQKGDIAEGYSVSREKKESFPLTVTSAQKNPTAFYLCASSILAASTDTQYFGPGTRLTVL.

V usage is TRBV19 and J usage is TRBJ2-7, with 8 bases lining up with TRBD1. Germline trimming cut 5 bases from V and 3 bases from J; bases unmatched to any gene: 6. CDR3 size: 14 residues. CDR1 LNHDA and CDR2 SQIVND come from the germline V gene (reference sequence). CDR3 protein: CASSAPGTGYEQYF. The CDR3 DNA reads TGTGCCAGTAGTGCCCCCGGGACAGGCTACGAGCAGTACTTC. The full variable domain, in which reference TRBV19 and TRBJ2-7 provide the parts outside the CDR3, is DGGITQSPKYLFRKEGQNVTLSCEQNLNHDAMYWYRQDPGQGLRLIYYSQIVNDFQKGDIAEGYSVSREKKESFPLTVTSAQKNPTAFYLCASSAPGTGYEQYFGPGTRLTVT.

This chain uses TRBV23-1 with TRBJ2-1; D is unclear. TRBV23-1 is identified as an open reading frame with a role that is uncertain. Trimming took off 3 bases at V and 8 bases at J, with 2 bases between the two ends. This CDR3 comprises 10 residues. The CDR3 loop is CASSHYEQFF. In DNA form, the CDR3 reads TGCGCCAGCAGTCACTATGAGCAGTTCTTC.